This TCR beta chain was sequenced in a study of cytomegalovirus exposure and HLA in healthy donors. Researchers ran the PCR with 60 Vbeta and 13 Jbeta primers. Method: immunoSEQ multiplex PCR; TCRdb's copy keeps in-frame clones and lacks some. The sample has about 150,000 clones, about 76% seen once. CDR1 is SGDLS, CDR2 YYNGEE, per germline. This CDR3 contains 14 residues. The V gene end was trimmed by 2 bases and the J gene end by 10 bases; junction bases not matched to a gene: 8. The gene calls are TRBV9 and TRBJ2-3, with 9 positions matching TRBD2. The sample taken for sequencing was PBMCs. The sequence was obtained from a man aged 25 to 40 in good health and CMV-seropositive. In DNA, the CDR3 is TGTGCCAGCAGCGTTGCTAGCGGGGACCCCCCGCAGTATTTT. Its translation is CASSVASGDPPQYF. Full variable domain (outside the CDR3, taken from reference TRBV9 and TRBJ2-3): DSGVTQTPKHLITATGQRVTLRCSPRSGDLSVYWYQQSLDQGLQFLIQYYNGEERAKGNILERFSAQQFPDLHSELNLSSLELGDSALYFCASSVASGDPPQYFGPGTRLTVL.